These 31 T cell receptor beta chains were sequenced from one sample in a study of cytomegalovirus exposure and HLA in healthy donors. The PCR made use of 60 Vbeta and 13 Jbeta primers. Data came from immunoSEQ multiplex PCR; TCRdb stores just in-frame clones and leaves some out. This sample has approximately 130,000 clones, with about 81% found just once. What was sequenced was PBMCs. The receptors come from a woman in her 40s in good health and CMV-seropositive.

The chain uses TRBV6-5 and TRBJ1-2; D call uncertain. V was cut by 2 bases and J by 3 bases, with 10 bases left in between. The CDR3 has 14 residues. The germline CDR1 and CDR2 sequences are MNHEY and SVGAGI. The DNA for the CDR3 is TGTGCCAGCAGTTACGTGCCCGGTTACTATGGCTACACCTTC. Protein: CASSYVPGYYGYTF.

This rearrangement joins TRBV18 to TRBJ1-1; 7 nucleotides match TRBD1. In germline, CDR1 is KGHSH, CDR2 LQKENI. The trim removed 4 bases at V and 7 bases at J, leaving 3 bases unmatched. CDR3 length: 12 amino acids. CDR3 loop: CASSQGAGEAFF. The CDR3 bases are TGTGCCAGCTCACAGGGGGCGGGTGAAGCTTTCTTT.

The chain is built from TRBV5-6 and TRBJ1-4; D perhaps matches TRBD1 (5 bases). Looked up from germline, CDR1 is SGHDT and CDR2 is YYEEEE. The V and J ends lost 4 bases and 8 bases respectively, with 12 bases between them. The CDR3 totals 13 residues. CDR3 coding DNA: TGTGCCAGCAGCGAGGACGGGGGAGAAAAACTGTTTTTT. It codes for CASSEDGGEKLFF.

V gene TRBV20-1 combines with J gene TRBJ1-2; possible D gene TRBD1, 6 bases. Per the germline V gene, CDR1 is DFQATT and CDR2 is SNEGSKA (reference sequence). V gave up 5 bases and J gave up 4 bases, with 8 bases separating them. This CDR3 has 11 amino acids. DNA of the CDR3: TGCAGTGCTGTGGACAGCTATGGCTACACCTTC. Protein product: CSAVDSYGYTF.

In its sample, this clone was seen a few times. The chain is built from TRBV6-4 and TRBJ1-5; D perhaps matches TRBD1 (5 bases). CDR3 length: 13 amino acids. The V and J ends lost 6 bases and 3 bases respectively, with 9 bases between them. Germline assignment: CDR1 MRHNA and CDR2 SNTAGT. CDR3 protein: CASSVDNNQPQHF. DNA for the CDR3: TGTGCCAGCAGCGTGGACAACAATCAGCCCCAGCATTTT.

V and J are TRBV7-8 and TRBJ1-5, with 7 bases aligning to TRBD1. V dropped 5 bases and J dropped 3; count of bases not matched to a gene: 10. Germline V lookup: CDR1 SGHVS, CDR2 FQNEAQ. The CDR3 is made up of 16 amino acids. In DNA form, the CDR3 reads TGTGCCAGCAGCACGGAACCGGGACAGACCAATCAGCCCCAGCATTTT. This encodes CASSTEPGQTNQPQHF.

A few counts support this clone. This chain connects TRBV29-1 to TRBJ2-1; 9 nucleotides line up with TRBD2. With V trimmed by 6 bases and J by 2 bases, 5 bases remained unmatched. Germline V gene data show CDR1 as SQVTM and CDR2 as ANQGSEA. The CDR3 runs to 14 residues. As DNA, the CDR3 is TGCAGCGTGGATACTAGCGGGCCCTACAATGAGCAGTTCTTC. Its protein product is CSVDTSGPYNEQFF.

The chain employs TRBV6-6 and TRBJ1-1, with unresolved D. Germline lookup yields CDR1 MNHNY and CDR2 SVGAGI (reference sequence). The V gene lost 0 bases and the J gene lost 7 bases, with 6 bases spanning the gap. This CDR3 is built from 12 residues. This chain's CDR3 is CASSYSVDEAFF. The CDR3 nucleotides are TGTGCCAGCAGTTACTCGGTAGATGAAGCTTTCTTT.

The V call is TRBV7-6, the J call TRBJ2-7; 12 bases fit TRBD2. Unmatched junction bases numbered 4, after V lost 5 bases and J lost 2 bases. This CDR3 has 15 amino acids. Per the germline V gene, CDR1 is SGHVS and CDR2 is FNYEAQ. The DNA of the CDR3 is TGTGCCAGCAGCGAACTAGCGGGGGGTACCTACGAGCAGTACTTC. Translated: CASSELAGGTYEQYF.

Details on this clone: Other DNA sequences from this sample encode an identical CDR3 as well. V gene TRBV27 combines with J gene TRBJ2-7, with 7 bases matching TRBD1. Germline V lookup: CDR1 MNHEY, CDR2 SMNVEV (reference sequence). Trimming at V came to 2 bases and at J to 3 bases, leaving 4 bases not matched to a gene. This CDR3 region has 14 residues. CDR3 region: CASSLGQGDYEQYF. The CDR3, as DNA: TGTGCCAGCAGTTTAGGTCAGGGGGACTACGAGCAGTACTTC.

The rearrangement uses TRBV6-5 and TRBJ2-4; D ambiguous. The CDR3 has 12 residues. Trimming cost V 8 bases and J 7 bases, with 12 bases left between them. Germline V gene sequence: CDR1 MNHEY, CDR2 SVGAGI. Written as DNA, the CDR3 is TGTGCCAGCTCTTCCCGTCTGAACATTCAGTACTTC. It yields the protein CASSSRLNIQYF.

The V and J genes are TRBV29-1 and TRBJ2-5, with TRBD1 identical over 7 bases. V trimming: 5 bases; J trimming: 1 base; junction bases outside the gene matches: 7. The CDR3 sequence is 14 residues long. The germline V gene encodes CDR1 SQVTM and CDR2 ANQGSEA. CDR3 protein: CSVTGQSIQETQYF. CDR3 DNA: TGCAGCGTTACGGGACAGTCGATCCAAGAGACCCAGTACTTC. Combining the CDR3 with reference TRBV29-1 and TRBJ2-5 gives the whole variable domain SAVISQKPSRDICQRGTSLTIQCQVDSQVTMMFWYRQQPGQSLTLIATANQGSEATYESGFVIDKFPISRPNLTFSTLTVSNMSPEDSSIYLCSVTGQSIQETQYFGPGTRLLVL.

The CDR3 DNA sequence: TGTGCCAGCTCACTCAGGGCAGGAGGCTACACCTTC. It encodes CASSLRAGGYTF. V gene TRBV18 combines with J gene TRBJ1-2; D perhaps matches TRBD1 (5 bases). The CDR3 covers 12 residues. V was clipped by 4 bases and J by 8 bases, with 11 bases between them. The germline V gene encodes CDR1 KGHSH and CDR2 LQKENI.

This clone has just a few counts. V and J are TRBV7-6 and TRBJ2-5, with 11 bases identical to TRBD2. This CDR3 contains 17 residues. From germline, CDR1 is SGHVS and CDR2 FNYEAQ. V lost 5 bases, J lost 1 base, and 9 bases stayed unmatched. The CDR3 reads CASSVGTSGPVQETQYF. The DNA of the CDR3 is TGTGCCAGCAGCGTTGGGACTAGCGGACCGGTCCAAGAGACCCAGTACTTC.

The chain couples TRBV5-4 to TRBJ2-2; the D gene is possibly TRBD2 (6 bases). The CDR3 has 14 amino acids. Deletions cut 4 bases from V and 0 bases from J, with 7 bases between. CDR1 is SGHNT, CDR2 YYREEE, per germline (reference sequence). The DNA of the CDR3 is TGTGCCAGCAGCGGGGGGACGAACACCGGGGAGCTGTTTTTT. This encodes CASSGGTNTGELFF.

The rearrangement links TRBV18 to TRBJ1-2; TRBD1 matches 9 bases. CDR3 length equals 18 residues. The junction had 13 bases not matched to a gene; V was cut back by 2 bases and J by 3 bases. Per germline, CDR1 KGHSH and CDR2 LQKENI. Written as DNA, the CDR3 is TGTGCCAGCTCACCAGCAGGGACCGGGACAGGGCTCGACTATGGCTACACCTTC. Its protein product is CASSPAGTGTGLDYGYTF.

The chain couples TRBV9 to TRBJ2-5, with D possibly being TRBD2 (5 bases). Deletions cut 3 bases from V and 7 bases from J, with 13 bases between. The CDR3 consists of 13 residues. The V gene's germline CDR1 is SGDLS and CDR2 YYNGEE. The CDR3 sequence: CASSEGLEGTQYF. CDR3 in DNA: TGTGCCAGCAGCGAGGGCCTAGAGGGGACCCAGTACTTC.

V is TRBV18 and J is TRBJ2-3; D not resolved. Trimming took 3 bases from V and 2 from J, leaving 9 bases between them. This CDR3 region has 14 residues. CDR1 is KGHSH, CDR2 LQKENI, per germline. The CDR3 sequence is CASSPETVTDTQYF. The CDR3 bases are TGTGCCAGCTCACCGGAAACAGTCACAGATACGCAGTATTTT.

This sequence joins TRBV27 and TRBJ2-7, with no clear D. Germline loops: CDR1 MNHEY, CDR2 SMNVEV (reference sequence). The CDR3 has 14 residues. V lost 5 bases and J 3 bases, leaving 14 bases between the germline ends. Here the CDR3 DNA reads TGTGCCAGCAGTCCTCCGGCGACTCGCTACGAGCAGTACTTC. The encoded protein is CASSPPATRYEQYF.

The chain carries TRBV7-8 and TRBJ2-2; perhaps TRBD1 as D (6 bases). This CDR3 region has 15 residues. Trimming cost V 5 bases and J 0 bases, with 10 bases left between them. The germline V gene encodes CDR1 SGHVS and CDR2 FQNEAQ. CDR3 amino acids: CASSARGSNTGELFF. The CDR3 coding sequence is TGTGCCAGCAGCGCCAGGGGATCGAACACCGGGGAGCTGTTTTTT.

V is TRBV5-6 and J is TRBJ1-1, with 10 bases identical to TRBD1. Looked up from germline, CDR1 is SGHDT and CDR2 is YYEEEE. CDR3 length: 15 residues. V lost 5 bases and J lost 3; bases outside the gene matches: 7. The chain's CDR3 is CASRRGGQGDTEAFF. The CDR3 DNA reads as TGTGCCAGCAGGCGGGGAGGACAGGGGGACACTGAAGCTTTCTTT. Combining the CDR3 with reference TRBV5-6 and TRBJ1-1 gives the whole variable domain DAGVTQSPTHLIKTRGQQVTLRCSPKSGHDTVSWYQQALGQGPQFIFQYYEEEERQRGNFPDRFSGHQFPNYSSELNVNALLLGDSALYLCASRRGGQGDTEAFFGQGTRLTVV.

The chain combines TRBV5-4 with TRBJ1-2; D not resolved. The germline V gene has CDR1 SGHNT and CDR2 YYREEE (reference sequence). This CDR3 is 17 amino acids long. V lost 1 base and J lost 1, with 17 bases in between. The CDR3 nucleotides read TGTGCCAGCAGCTTGCCCGGGAGGGCACCCAGTAACTATGGCTACACCTTC. Residues: CASSLPGRAPSNYGYTF.

V usage is TRBV7-2 and J usage is TRBJ2-7, with 11 bases that match TRBD2. CDR1 is SGHTA and CDR2 is FQGNSA in the germline V gene. The CDR3 has 17 amino acids. The V and J ends lost 5 bases and 0 bases, in that order; junction bases with no gene match: 9. The CDR3 spells CASSPRTSGPSSYEQYF. CDR3 DNA sequence: TGTGCCAGCAGCCCAAGGACTAGCGGGCCTAGCTCCTACGAGCAGTACTTC.

CDR3 DNA sequence: TGCGCCAGCAGCCAAGATACTAGCGGGAGATTTGGTGAGCAGTTCTTC. It encodes CASSQDTSGRFGEQFF. This chain connects TRBV4-3 to TRBJ2-1; TRBD2 agrees at 11 bases. Trimming at V came to 0 bases and at J to 9 bases, leaving 7 bases not matched to a gene. From germline, CDR1 is LGHNA and CDR2 YSLEER. CDR3 length: 16 amino acids.

The chain joins TRBV6-1 to TRBJ2-1; 11 bases fit TRBD2. This CDR3 spans 15 amino acids. Germline CDR1 MNHNS, CDR2 SASEGT. V was clipped by 8 bases and J by 8 bases; unmatched bases: 11. Here the CDR3 reads CASLTIAGGRYEQFF. The CDR3 nucleotides read TGTGCCAGCCTCACAATAGCGGGGGGGCGTTATGAGCAGTTCTTC.

The V call is TRBV28, the J call TRBJ2-7; a weak D match, TRBD1 (6 bases). Per germline, CDR1 MDHEN and CDR2 SYDVKM. The V and J ends lost 8 bases and 3 bases respectively, with 11 bases between them. This CDR3 has 12 amino acids. As DNA, the CDR3 is TGTGCCAGCCAAGGACAGAACTACGAGCAGTACTTC. Amino acids: CASQGQNYEQYF.

This clone was observed a handful of times. This chain connects TRBV19 to TRBJ1-5, with 8 bases matching TRBD1. CDR3 length: 16 residues. Germline CDR1 LNHDA, CDR2 SQIVND (reference sequence). The junction had 9 bases not matched to a gene; V was cut back by 8 bases and J by 0 bases. The CDR3 nucleotides are TGTGCCAGTGACAGACAGGGGATTTATAGCAATCAGCCCCAGCATTTT. The encoded protein is CASDRQGIYSNQPQHF. Full variable domain (missing parts from reference TRBV19 and TRBJ1-5): DGGITQSPKYLFRKEGQNVTLSCEQNLNHDAMYWYRQDPGQGLRLIYYSQIVNDFQKGDIAEGYSVSREKKESFPLTVTSAQKNPTAFYLCASDRQGIYSNQPQHFGDGTRLSIL.

V gene TRBV19 combines with J gene TRBJ2-3, with 13 bases matching TRBD2. This CDR3 has 16 residues. Germline V CDR1 and CDR2: LNHDA, SQIVND (reference sequence). Trimming at V came to 5 bases and at J to 11 bases, leaving 13 bases not matched to a gene. The CDR3 nucleotides are TGTGCCAGTAGTTCCATAACTAGCGGGGGGGCCGGAATGCAGTATTTT. This encodes CASSSITSGGAGMQYF.

This chain joins TRBV12-2 and TRBJ1-2. TRBV12-2 is recorded as a pseudogene. The CDR3 extends over 11 amino acids. The chain's CDR3 is CASRSRVGYTF. The CDR3 DNA reads TGTGCAAGTCGCTCCCGAGTGGGCTACACCTTC.

The chain has TRBV6-1 and TRBJ2-7, with TRBD1 matching over 8 bases. The CDR3 contains 13 residues. The V segment lost 6 bases and the J segment 5 bases; nucleotides outside the gene matches: 6. Germline values: CDR1 MNHNS, CDR2 SASEGT. CDR3 in DNA: TGTGCCAGCAGCGAGACAGGGGCCCACGAGCAGTACTTC. Amino acid sequence: CASSETGAHEQYF.

In its sample, this clone was seen a few times. The gene calls are TRBV5-6 and TRBJ2-3; 8 nucleotides agree with TRBD2. Trimming took 0 bases from V and 0 from J; bases not matched to a gene: 12. CDR3 length: 19 amino acids. CDR1 and CDR2 from the germline V gene are SGHDT and YYEEEE. The CDR3, as DNA: TGTGCCAGCAGCTTGGCCTGGTGGTCTAGCGGGCCAAGCACAGATACGCAGTATTTT. Its translation is CASSLAWWSSGPSTDTQYF.